These T cell receptor beta chains were read from a single sample in a study of graft-versus-host responses after intestinal transplantation. Generated by immunoSEQ multiplex PCR, the TCRdb table keeps only in-frame clones and is missing some. There are tens of thousands of clones in the sample; 83% occur only once, and more than 0.95% lies in the top ten. The input for sequencing was PBMCs, taken 28 days after intestinal transplant. The receptors were sampled from a human patient who received an intestinal transplant, so some T cells may come from the graft donor. Both conserved end residues are part of each CDR3.

TRBJ2-1 | TRBV27 | CASSFHSYNEQFF
TRBJ2-3 | TRBV10-3 | CAIRGQGADTQYF
TRBJ1-5 | TRBV13 | CASSLGTASNQPQHF
TRBJ2-5 | TRBV27 | CASSLYGPGTSVEETQYF
TRBJ2-7 | TRBV5-1 | CASSLRLGGVDEQYF
TRBJ2-3 | TRBV6-5 | CASSYGRTDTQYF
TRBJ1-2 | TRBV7-9 | CASSLGTGTGYTF
TRBJ2-3 | TRBV2 | CASKDRVSTDTQYF
TRBJ2-7 | TRBV11-2 | CASTPDKSSYEQYF
TRBJ2-2 | TRBV5-1 | CASSLGYGATGELFF
TRBJ2-1 | TRBV28 | CASSLVGIDYEQFF
TRBJ2-3 | TRBV7-9 | CASSLAGRTNTQYF
TRBJ2-7 | TRBV13 | CASSSGTGKNEQYF
TRBJ1-1 | TRBV5-6 | CASSRTGNTEAFF
TRBJ2-7 | TRBV9 | CASSGGLAGLSYEQYF
TRBJ2-3 | TRBV7-3 | CASRPGQGQGADTQYF
TRBJ2-7 | TRBV6-1 | CASDSGWHEQYF
TRBJ2-1 | TRBV27 | CASSFQDLNEQFF